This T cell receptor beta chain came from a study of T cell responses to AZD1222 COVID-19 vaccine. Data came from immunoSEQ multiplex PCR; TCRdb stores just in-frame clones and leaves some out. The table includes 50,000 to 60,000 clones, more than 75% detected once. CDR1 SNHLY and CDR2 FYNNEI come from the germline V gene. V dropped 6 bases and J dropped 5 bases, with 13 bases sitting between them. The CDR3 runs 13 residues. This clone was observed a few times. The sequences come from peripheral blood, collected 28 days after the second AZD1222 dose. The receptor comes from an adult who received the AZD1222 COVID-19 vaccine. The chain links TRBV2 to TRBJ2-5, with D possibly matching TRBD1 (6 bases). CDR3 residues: CASSLRGGETQYF. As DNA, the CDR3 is TGTGCCAGCAGCCTCAGGGGTGGGGAGACCCAGTACTTC.